This T cell receptor beta chain originates from a study of T-cell memory formation after mild COVID-19. The wider study: Each donor largely had its own TCR clusters. Study-wide findings and caveats: Contracting clones from day 15 to 85 showed balanced CD4/CD8; later expanders favored CD4+. Cross-reactive memory apparently joined, as some responding clones appeared in pre-infection memory.

Germline V lookup: CDR1 SGHVS, CDR2 FNYEAQ. CDR3 length: 12 residues. V was shortened by 0 bases and J by 6 bases, with 6 bases between the two germline ends. 5'RACE primed from the constant segment yielded TCR alpha and TCR beta cDNA libraries bearing sample barcodes and UMIs. TCRdb processed the 5' RACE reads anew with MiXCR; each CDR3 protein has one entry. The sample has roughly 280,000 distinct CDR3 sequences, 8.2% seen once. For this clonotype: Its target is unknown.

Sequencing was performed on PBMCs or a T cell subset sorted from them (not recorded which). J is TRBJ2-7 and V is TRBV7-6; D perhaps matches TRBD2 (6 bases). This sequence was found in a young man who had mild COVID-19 (a few samples of this study predate the infection). Cell type and time point are not known. The CDR3 nucleotides read TGTGCCAGCAGCTTAGCCGGGGGCGAGCAGTACTTC. As protein: CASSLAGGEQYF.